Listed below are T cell receptor beta chains from one sample, sequenced in a study of blood T cell repertoires in COVID-19. Method: immunoSEQ multiplex PCR; TCRdb's copy keeps in-frame clones and lacks some. The table includes 250,000 or so clones, approximately 85% detected once. Sequences were obtained from PBMCs or T cells enriched from blood (not recorded which). These receptors all come from a woman in her fifties or sixties who had been exposed to COVID-19. CDR3s leave out the opening cysteine and the closing phenylalanine or tryptophan. The D gene is left open where the match is weak.

TRBJ2-6,-,TRBV5-1,ASSSAVSSGANVLT
TRBJ2-1,TRBD2,TRBV5-1,ASSPTGLAGIDEQF
TRBJ1-5,TRBD1,TRBV28,ASSSDREGYQPQH
TRBJ1-1,TRBD1,TRBV19,ASSVGQVKTEAF
TRBJ1-6,-,TRBV27,ASSLRHENRQPPLH
TRBJ2-2,TRBD1,TRBV5-5,ASSVRTGDNTGELF
TRBJ2-1,TRBD2,TRBV5-6,ASSGSGREQF
TRBJ2-1,-,TRBV29-1,SVAGIRTAYTSSYNEQF
TRBJ2-3,-,TRBV5-4,ASSPRAVADTQY
TRBJ2-3,-,TRBV19,ASSIDRLSTDTQY
TRBJ1-2,-,TRBV6-5,ASSYRSTGQAYGYT
TRBJ2-7,-,TRBV11-2,ASSLWDSSYEQY